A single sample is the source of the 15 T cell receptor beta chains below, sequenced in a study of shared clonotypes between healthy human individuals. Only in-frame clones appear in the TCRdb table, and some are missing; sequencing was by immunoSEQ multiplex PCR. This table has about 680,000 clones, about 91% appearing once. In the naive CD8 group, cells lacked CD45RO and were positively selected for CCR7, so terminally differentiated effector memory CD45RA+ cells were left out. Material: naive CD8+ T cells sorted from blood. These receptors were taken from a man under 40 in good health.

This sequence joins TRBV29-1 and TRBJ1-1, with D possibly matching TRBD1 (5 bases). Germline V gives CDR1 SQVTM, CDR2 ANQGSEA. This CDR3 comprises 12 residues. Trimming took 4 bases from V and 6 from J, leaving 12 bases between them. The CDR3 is CSVAGLEAEAFF. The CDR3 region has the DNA TGCAGCGTTGCGGGACTCGAGGCTGAAGCTTTCTTT.

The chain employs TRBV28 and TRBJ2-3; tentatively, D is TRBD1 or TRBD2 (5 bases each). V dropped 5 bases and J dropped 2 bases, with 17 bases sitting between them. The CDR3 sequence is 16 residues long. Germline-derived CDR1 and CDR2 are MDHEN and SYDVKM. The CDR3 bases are TGTGCCAGCAGTCCCTCACGGGGCGGAAACACAGATACGCAGTATTTT. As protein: CASSPSRGGNTDTQYF.

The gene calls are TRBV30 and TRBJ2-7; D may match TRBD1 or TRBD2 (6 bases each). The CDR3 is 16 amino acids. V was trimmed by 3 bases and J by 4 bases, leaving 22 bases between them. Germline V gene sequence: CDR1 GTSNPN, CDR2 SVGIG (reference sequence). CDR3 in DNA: TGTGCCTGGAGAGGAGAGGGGGGCGGAGTAGGTTACGAGCAGTACTTC. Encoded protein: CAWRGEGGGVGYEQYF.

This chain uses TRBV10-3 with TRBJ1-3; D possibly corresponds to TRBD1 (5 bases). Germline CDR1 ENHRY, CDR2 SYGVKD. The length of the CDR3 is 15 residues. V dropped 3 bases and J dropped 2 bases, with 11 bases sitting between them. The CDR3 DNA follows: TGTGCCATCAGTGAAGAGGGACTGGCTGGAAACACCATATATTTT. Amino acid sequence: CAISEEGLAGNTIYF.

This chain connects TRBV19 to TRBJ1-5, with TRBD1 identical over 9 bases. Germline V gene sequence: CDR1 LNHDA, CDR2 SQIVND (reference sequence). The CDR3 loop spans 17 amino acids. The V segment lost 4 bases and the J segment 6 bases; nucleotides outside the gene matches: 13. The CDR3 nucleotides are TGTGCCAGTAGTACCCCACCGGACAGGGGAGGGGGTCAGCCCCAGCATTTT. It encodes CASSTPPDRGGGQPQHF.

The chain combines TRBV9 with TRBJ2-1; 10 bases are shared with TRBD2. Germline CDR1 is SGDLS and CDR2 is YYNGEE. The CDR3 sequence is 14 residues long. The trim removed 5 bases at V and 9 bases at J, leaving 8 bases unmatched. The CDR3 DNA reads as TGTGCCAGCAGACCGGGACTAGCGTCGGGTGAGCAGTTCTTC. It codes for CASRPGLASGEQFF. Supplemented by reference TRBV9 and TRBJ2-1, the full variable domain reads DSGVTQTPKHLITATGQRVTLRCSPRSGDLSVYWYQQSLDQGLQFLIQYYNGEERAKGNILERFSAQQFPDLHSELNLSSLELGDSALYFCASRPGLASGEQFFGPGTRLTVL.

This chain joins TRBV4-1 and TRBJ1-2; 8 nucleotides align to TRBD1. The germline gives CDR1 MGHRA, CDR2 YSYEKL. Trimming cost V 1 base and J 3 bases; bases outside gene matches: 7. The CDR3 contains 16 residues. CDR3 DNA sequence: TGCGCCAGCAGCCAAGGTGACAGGGGTACGTACTATGGCTACACCTTC. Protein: CASSQGDRGTYYGYTF.

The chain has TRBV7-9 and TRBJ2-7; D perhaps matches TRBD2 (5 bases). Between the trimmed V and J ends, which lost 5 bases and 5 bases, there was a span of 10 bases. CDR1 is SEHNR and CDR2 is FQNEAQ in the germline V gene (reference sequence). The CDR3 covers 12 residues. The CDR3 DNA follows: TGTGCCAGCAGCCCTACGGGGAACGAGCAGTACTTC. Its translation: CASSPTGNEQYF.

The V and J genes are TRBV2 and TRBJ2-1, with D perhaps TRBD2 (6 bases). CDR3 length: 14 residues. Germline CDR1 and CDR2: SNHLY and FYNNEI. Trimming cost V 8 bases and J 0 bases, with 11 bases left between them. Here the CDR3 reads CASRGGDSYNEQFF. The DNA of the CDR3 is TGTGCCAGCCGCGGCGGGGACTCCTACAATGAGCAGTTCTTC.

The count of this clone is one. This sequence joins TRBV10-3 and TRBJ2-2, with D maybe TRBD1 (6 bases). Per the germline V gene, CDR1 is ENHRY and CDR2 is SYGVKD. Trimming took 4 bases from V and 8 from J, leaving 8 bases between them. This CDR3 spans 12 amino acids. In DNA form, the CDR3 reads TGTGCCATCAGTGGAGGGACAGGGGAGCTGTTTTTT. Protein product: CAISGGTGELFF.

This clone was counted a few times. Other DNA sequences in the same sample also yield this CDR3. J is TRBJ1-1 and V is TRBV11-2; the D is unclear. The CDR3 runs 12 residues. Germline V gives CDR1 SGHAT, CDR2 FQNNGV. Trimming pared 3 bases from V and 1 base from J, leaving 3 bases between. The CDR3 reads CASSLENTEAFF. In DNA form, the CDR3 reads TGTGCCAGCAGCTTGGAGAACACTGAAGCTTTCTTT.

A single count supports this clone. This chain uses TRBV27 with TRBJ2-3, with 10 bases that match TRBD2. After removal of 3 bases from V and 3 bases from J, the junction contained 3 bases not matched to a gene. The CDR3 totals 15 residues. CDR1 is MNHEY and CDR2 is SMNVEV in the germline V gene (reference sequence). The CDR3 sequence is CASSLVAGGTDTQYF. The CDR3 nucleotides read TGTGCCAGCAGTTTGGTAGCGGGAGGAACAGATACGCAGTATTTT.

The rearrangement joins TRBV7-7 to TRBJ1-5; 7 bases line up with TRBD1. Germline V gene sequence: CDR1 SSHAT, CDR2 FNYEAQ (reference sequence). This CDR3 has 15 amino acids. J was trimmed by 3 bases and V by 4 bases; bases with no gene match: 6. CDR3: CASSSLGQDNQPQHF. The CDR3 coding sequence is TGTGCCAGCAGCTCCCTCGGACAGGACAATCAGCCCCAGCATTTT.

Written as DNA, the CDR3 is TGTGCCAGCAGCCCCGAGTCCGGGCCAGCGGGAGTAGGTACAGATACGCAGTATTTT. Translating gives CASSPESGPAGVGTDTQYF. The V gene is TRBV7-9, the J gene TRBJ2-3, with 8 bases fitting TRBD2. The CDR3 sequence is 19 residues long. With 5 bases clipped from V and 3 bases from J, the junction kept 19 bases outside the gene matches. The germline V gene has CDR1 SEHNR and CDR2 FQNEAQ (reference sequence).

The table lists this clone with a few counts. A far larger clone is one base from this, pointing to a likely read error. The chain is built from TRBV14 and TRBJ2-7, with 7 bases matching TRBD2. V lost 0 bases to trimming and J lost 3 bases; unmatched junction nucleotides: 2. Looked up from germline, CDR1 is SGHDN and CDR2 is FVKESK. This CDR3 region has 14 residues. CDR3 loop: CASSQDPSGYEQYF. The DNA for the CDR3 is TGTGCCAGCAGCCAAGATCCTAGCGGCTACGAGCAGTACTTC.